The 30 T cell receptor beta chains below all came from one sample that was sequenced in a study of blood T cell repertoires in COVID-19. Produced via immunoSEQ multiplex PCR; TCRdb's table is partial and in-frame only. The table lists hundreds of thousands of clones, approximately 84% of them singletons. Source material: PBMCs or T cells enriched from blood (not recorded which). These receptors were obtained from a woman aged 25-40 years who had recovered from COVID-19.

V gene TRBV7-9 combines with J gene TRBJ2-7; 7 bases fit TRBD1. J gave up 0 bases and V 1 base, and 6 bases lay outside the gene matches. The germline CDR1 and CDR2 sequences are SEHNR and FQNEAQ (reference sequence). The CDR3 is made up of 16 amino acids. The CDR3 is CASSLDPRGYSYEQYF. For the CDR3, the DNA is TGTGCCAGCAGCTTAGACCCCAGGGGGTACTCCTACGAGCAGTACTTC.

This clone was seen just once. The genes are TRBV7-9 and TRBJ2-2; 15 bases match TRBD2. The V and J ends lost 5 bases and 4 bases, in that order; junction bases with no gene match: 8. The germline CDR1 and CDR2 sequences are SEHNR and FQNEAQ (reference sequence). The CDR3 covers 18 residues. As DNA, the CDR3 is TGTGCCAGCAGCCCGCACGGGACTAGCGGGAGGAGCACCGGGGAGCTGTTTTTT. Amino acids: CASSPHGTSGRSTGELFF.

This chain connects TRBV3-1 (or the pseudogene TRBV3-2) to TRBJ1-2; 9 bases align to TRBD1. The CDR3 runs 16 residues. Trimming at V came to 3 bases and at J to 4 bases, leaving 9 bases not matched to a gene. Looked up from germline, CDR1 is LGHDT and CDR2 is YNNKEL (reference sequence). The CDR3 is CASSHSGQGLSYGYTF. The CDR3 DNA sequence: TGTGCCAGCAGCCATTCCGGACAGGGGCTCTCCTATGGCTACACCTTC.

The chain has TRBV7-9 and TRBJ2-3; 8 positions agree with TRBD2. The CDR3 length is 16 residues. J was trimmed by 2 bases and V by 1 base; bases with no gene match: 5. The germline gives CDR1 SEHNR, CDR2 FQNEAQ (reference sequence). The CDR3 bases are TGTGCCAGCAGCTTAGGGGCTAGCGGGCTCACAGATACGCAGTATTTT. It specifies CASSLGASGLTDTQYF. Supplemented by reference TRBV7-9 and TRBJ2-3, the full variable domain reads DTGVSQNPRHKITKRGQNVTFRCDPISEHNRLYWYRQTLGQGPEFLTYFQNEAQLEKSRLLSDRFSAERPKGSFSTLEIQRTEQGDSAMYLCASSLGASGLTDTQYFGPGTRLTVL.

The chain employs TRBV3-1 (or the pseudogene TRBV3-2) and TRBJ2-7; the match to TRBD2 covers 12 bases. V dropped 5 bases and J dropped 2; count of bases not matched to a gene: 4. CDR3 length: 15 residues. Germline CDR1 reads LGHDT; CDR2 reads YNNKEL (reference sequence). The CDR3 sequence: CASSKRTSGAYEQYF. For the CDR3, the DNA is TGTGCCAGCAGCAAACGGACTAGCGGGGCCTACGAGCAGTACTTC.

V and J are TRBV7-8 and TRBJ2-1; 10 positions match TRBD2. This CDR3 comprises 13 residues. CDR1 is SGHVS and CDR2 is FQNEAQ in the germline V gene. J lost 7 bases, V lost 9 bases, and 6 bases had no gene match. The CDR3 is CASASGSGNEQFF. CDR3 nucleotide sequence: TGTGCCAGTGCTAGCGGGAGTGGGAATGAGCAGTTCTTC.

This rearrangement joins TRBV5-5 to TRBJ1-1; 8 bases fit TRBD1. The germline V gene has CDR1 SGHKS and CDR2 YYEKEE (reference sequence). The ends lost 1 base at V and 6 bases at J; junction bases unmatched: 5. This CDR3 comprises 14 residues. CDR3 coding DNA: TGTGCCAGCAGCTTGAGAACAGGGGGATCTGAAGCTTTCTTT. Its protein product is CASSLRTGGSEAFF.

V is TRBV7-9 and J is TRBJ1-4; D is uncertain. Germline CDR1 is SEHNR and CDR2 is FQNEAQ (reference sequence). Trimming removed 4 bases from V and 7 bases from J, with 16 bases in between. This CDR3 has 15 residues. The CDR3 nucleotides read TGTGCCAGCAGCTCCTCGGGGATTAAGGGTGAAAAACTGTTTTTT. Amino acids: CASSSSGIKGEKLFF.

This rearrangement joins TRBV15 to TRBJ1-1, with 7 bases identical to TRBD1. The length of the CDR3 is 16 residues. The V segment lost 0 bases and the J segment 1 base; nucleotides outside the gene matches: 5. Germline CDR1 is LNHNV and CDR2 is YYDKDF (reference sequence). The CDR3 bases are TGTGCCACCAGCAGAGATACGACAGGGAGGAACACTGAAGCTTTCTTT. Residues: CATSRDTTGRNTEAFF.

The rearrangement uses TRBV11-2 and TRBJ2-3; TRBD2 aligns across 9 bases. Germline assignment: CDR1 SGHAT and CDR2 FQNNGV. The ends lost 2 bases at V and 4 bases at J; junction bases unmatched: 7. This CDR3 spans 16 amino acids. CDR3 amino acids: CASSLRASGVADTQYF. DNA of the CDR3: TGTGCCAGCAGCTTAAGGGCTAGCGGGGTCGCAGATACGCAGTATTTT.

The V call is TRBV2, the J call TRBJ2-4; D is possibly TRBD1 (6 bases). Germline values: CDR1 SNHLY, CDR2 FYNNEI. V lost 11 bases and J 0 bases, leaving 20 bases between the germline ends. The CDR3 is 16 residues long. DNA of the CDR3: TGTGCCGGAGTATCTGGACAGTACCTAGCCAAAAACATTCAGTACTTC. Translated: CAGVSGQYLAKNIQYF.

V usage is TRBV19 and J usage is TRBJ2-1; 8 nucleotides align to TRBD2. The germline V gene encodes CDR1 LNHDA and CDR2 SQIVND (reference sequence). The V and J ends lost 7 bases and 3 bases, in that order; junction bases with no gene match: 5. The CDR3 covers 14 residues. Written as DNA, the CDR3 is TGTGCCAGTAAGACGGGAGGGGGCTACAATGAGCAGTTCTTC. It is translated as CASKTGGGYNEQFF.

This chain uses TRBV5-6 with TRBJ1-1; unclear D gene. CDR1 is SGHDT, CDR2 YYEEEE, per germline. Trimming removed 0 bases from V and 0 bases from J, with 6 bases in between. This CDR3 contains 14 residues. The CDR3: CASSLAQMNTEAFF. CDR3 in DNA: TGTGCCAGCAGCTTGGCTCAGATGAACACTGAAGCTTTCTTT.

The CDR3 loop is CASSPTTDSNQPQHF. The CDR3 nucleotides are TGTGCCAGCTCACCAACGACAGATAGCAATCAGCCCCAGCATTTT. J is TRBJ1-5 and V is TRBV18, with TRBD1 as a possible D gene (5 bases). There are 15 residues in the CDR3. With 2 bases removed from V and 0 bases from J, the gap between germline ends came to 8 bases. CDR1 KGHSH and CDR2 LQKENI come from the germline V gene.

Only one count was recorded for this clone. This chain links TRBV3-1 (or the pseudogene TRBV3-2) with TRBJ2-7, with D uncertain. The CDR3 is made up of 11 amino acids. The ends were cut back, 5 bases at V and 12 bases at J, with 14 bases in the middle. Germline V gives CDR1 LGHDT, CDR2 YNNKEL (reference sequence). The CDR3 here is CASSEGPPLYF. DNA for the CDR3: TGTGCCAGCAGCGAAGGGCCCCCTCTGTACTTC.

This chain links TRBV7-2 with TRBJ1-6; 9 positions match TRBD1. The germline V gene encodes CDR1 SGHTA and CDR2 FQGNSA. There are 15 residues in the CDR3. The ends lost 5 bases at V and 9 bases at J; junction bases unmatched: 8. For the CDR3, the DNA is TGTGCCAGCAGCAACCAAGGACAGGGGAGTTCACCCCTCCACTTT. Residues: CASSNQGQGSSPLHF.

The sample holds one count of this clone. V is TRBV28 and J is TRBJ1-5, with D tentatively TRBD1 (5 bases). CDR1 MDHEN and CDR2 SYDVKM come from the germline V gene. V was clipped by 2 bases and J by 4 bases, with 21 bases between them. CDR3 length: 18 amino acids. This chain's CDR3 is CASSLERRDPRRNQPQHF. In nucleotides, the CDR3 is TGTGCCAGCAGTTTAGAGAGGAGGGACCCTCGAAGGAATCAGCCCCAGCATTTT.

The chain is built from TRBV3-1 (or the pseudogene TRBV3-2) and TRBJ2-6; 9 positions match TRBD1. The CDR3 runs to 17 residues. The V gene end was trimmed by 5 bases and the J gene end by 0 bases; junction bases not matched to a gene: 5. Germline V lookup: CDR1 LGHDT, CDR2 YNNKEL (reference sequence). As DNA, the CDR3 is TGTGCCAGCAGCTCCACAGGGGGCAGCTCTGGGGCCAACGTCCTGACTTTC. This sequence encodes CASSSTGGSSGANVLTF.

This sequence joins TRBV27 and TRBJ2-3; TRBD2 agrees at 11 bases. V trimming: 3 bases; J trimming: 5 bases; junction bases outside the gene matches: 4. This CDR3 contains 15 residues. Germline-derived CDR1 and CDR2 are MNHEY and SMNVEV (reference sequence). The CDR3, as DNA: TGTGCCAGCAGTTTGTTAGCGGGGGGGATAGATACGCAGTATTTT. It codes for CASSLLAGGIDTQYF.

This clone showed up just once. The CDR3 DNA follows: TGTGCCAGCAGTCGGGACAGGGACGAGCAGTACTTC. As protein: CASSRDRDEQYF. The chain carries TRBV11-2 and TRBJ2-7, with 9 positions matching TRBD1. CDR3 size: 12 residues. V shed 6 bases, J shed 5 bases, and the junction held 2 bases outside the gene matches. Germline V gene sequence: CDR1 SGHAT, CDR2 FQNNGV. Based on the CDR3 plus reference TRBV11-2 and TRBJ2-7, the full variable domain is EAGVAQSPRYKIIEKRQSVAFWCNPISGHATLYWYQQILGQGPKLLIQFQNNGVVDDSQLPKDRFSAERLKGVDSTLKIQPAKLEDSAVYLCASSRDRDEQYFGPGTRLTVT.

For this clone: The same CDR3 also results from other DNA sequences found in this sample. The chain carries TRBV20-1 and TRBJ2-7; D possibly corresponds to TRBD2 (5 bases). CDR1 and CDR2 (germline): DFQATT, SNEGSKA (reference sequence). V was clipped by 6 bases and J by 3 bases, with 9 bases between them. The CDR3 runs to 11 residues. As DNA, the CDR3 is TGCAGTGCCCTTCGGGGCTACGAGCAGTACTTC. Encoded protein: CSALRGYEQYF.

The chain joins TRBV7-9 to TRBJ2-1; D remains unclear. Trimming pared 0 bases from V and 9 bases from J, leaving 6 bases between. Looked up from germline, CDR1 is SEHNR and CDR2 is FQNEAQ (reference sequence). The CDR3 sequence is 12 residues long. The CDR3, as DNA: TGTGCCAGCAGCTTAGCGTATCTTGAGCAGTTCTTC. Residues: CASSLAYLEQFF. Full variable domain (rest looked up from reference TRBV7-9 and TRBJ2-1): DTGVSQNPRHKITKRGQNVTFRCDPISEHNRLYWYRQTLGQGPEFLTYFQNEAQLEKSRLLSDRFSAERPKGSFSTLEIQRTEQGDSAMYLCASSLAYLEQFFGPGTRLTVL.

The rearrangement joins TRBV6-5 to TRBJ2-7; a weak D match, TRBD2 (5 bases). Germline values: CDR1 MNHEY, CDR2 SVGAGI. Trimming pared 2 bases from V and 2 bases from J, leaving 10 bases between. CDR3 length: 14 amino acids. The CDR3 sequence is CASSYATEAYEQYF. CDR3 DNA sequence: TGTGCCAGCAGTTACGCGACGGAGGCCTACGAGCAGTACTTC.

The rearrangement uses TRBV27 and TRBJ1-1; TRBD1 agrees at 8 bases. The CDR3 contains 17 residues. V lost 1 base and J lost 4; bases outside the gene matches: 11. Looked up from germline, CDR1 is MNHEY and CDR2 is SMNVEV (reference sequence). The CDR3 sequence is CASSLLTSGGASTEAFF. In nucleotides, the CDR3 is TGTGCCAGCAGTTTATTGACTTCAGGGGGCGCTAGCACTGAAGCTTTCTTT.

The chain joins TRBV19 to TRBJ2-7; a weak D match, TRBD1 (7 bases). The CDR3 length is 15 residues. The ends were cut back, 3 bases at V and 2 bases at J, with 14 bases in the middle. CDR1 LNHDA and CDR2 SQIVND come from the germline V gene (reference sequence). DNA for the CDR3: TGTGCCAGTAGTATTGCAGGGGGGACCCCCTACGAGCAGTACTTC. Its translation: CASSIAGGTPYEQYF. Full variable domain (remainder filled in from reference TRBV19 and TRBJ2-7): DGGITQSPKYLFRKEGQNVTLSCEQNLNHDAMYWYRQDPGQGLRLIYYSQIVNDFQKGDIAEGYSVSREKKESFPLTVTSAQKNPTAFYLCASSIAGGTPYEQYFGPGTRLTVT.

CDR3 sequence (DNA): TGTGCCAGCAGCAGCGGGATGGGGGCCCAGTACTTC. It yields the protein CASSSGMGAQYF. The rearrangement joins TRBV11-2 to TRBJ2-5, with TRBD2 matching 7 bases. This CDR3 contains 12 residues. The V segment lost 5 bases and the J segment 9 bases; nucleotides outside the gene matches: 6. The germline V gene encodes CDR1 SGHAT and CDR2 FQNNGV.

The V gene is TRBV4-1, the J gene TRBJ1-1; D is possibly TRBD1 (6 bases). This CDR3 region has 17 residues. Germline V CDR1 and CDR2: MGHRA, YSYEKL. V was trimmed by 0 bases and J by 1 base, leaving 15 bases between them. CDR3 sequence: CASSQDQDSLPNTEAFF. CDR3 in DNA: TGCGCCAGCAGCCAAGATCAGGACAGCCTCCCGAACACTGAAGCTTTCTTT.

This rearrangement joins TRBV18 to TRBJ2-7; a weak D match, TRBD2 (6 bases). The CDR3 is 15 residues long. The V gene's germline CDR1 is KGHSH and CDR2 LQKENI. V lost 3 bases, J lost 4 bases, and 16 bases lay in between. CDR3 loop: CASSPNGGKQYEQYF. The CDR3 nucleotides read TGTGCCAGCTCACCGAACGGCGGGAAGCAATACGAGCAGTACTTC.

This chain uses TRBV3-1 (or the pseudogene TRBV3-2) with TRBJ2-3; D is perhaps TRBD2 (5 bases). The CDR3 runs to 14 residues. V was clipped by 0 bases and J by 8 bases, with 12 bases between them. Germline V gives CDR1 LGHDT, CDR2 YNNKEL (reference sequence). The CDR3 spells CASSQDHEGSTQYF. The CDR3 DNA reads TGTGCCAGCAGCCAAGATCACGAGGGTTCTACGCAGTATTTT.

About this clone: Other DNA sequences in the same sample also yield this CDR3. This sequence joins TRBV18 and TRBJ1-5; maybe TRBD1 (6 bases). Germline V gene sequence: CDR1 KGHSH, CDR2 LQKENI. V was clipped by 3 bases and J by 0 bases, with 9 bases between them. The CDR3 covers 15 residues. This CDR3 is CASSPSDSSNQPQHF. The CDR3 nucleotides are TGTGCCAGCTCACCTTCGGACAGTAGCAATCAGCCCCAGCATTTT.